The clone carrying this T cell receptor (beta chain) was seen many times. Its antigen is still unknown. The sample is drawn from a study of regulatory T cells in long-lasting Graves disease. With iRepertoire HTBI primers and Arm-PCR of CDR3 regions, TCR beta libraries were built. TCRdb re-called the multiplex PCR reads through MiXCR, storing one row per CDR3 protein. Of 350,000 to 450,000 distinct CDR3 sequences listed, more than 20% were seen once; the top ten hold around 21%. General study points: It was in persistent disease that TRBV28, TRBJ1-2 and TRBJ2-5 were favored. Whereas new patients shared about 980 public clonotypes, persistent patients shared more, at about 3,000. Relative to newly diagnosed Graves' patients, persistent ones had lower TCR diversity.

Germline CDR1 LNHNV, CDR2 YYDKDF (reference sequence). The V gene lost 1 base and the J gene lost 2 bases, with 12 bases spanning the gap. This CDR3 region has 16 residues. Noted time point: persistent/refractory GD, antithyroid drugs over 5 years with positive TRAb. Making the TCR library involved RNA that had been extracted from PBMCs. Collection of peripheral blood (approximately 9 milliliters) was done using EDTA tubes. The receptor's source is a female donor with Graves disease. The material was peripheral blood mononuclear cells (PBMCs), obtained when the disease was refractory, from a patient treated with antithyroid drugs. The rearrangement links TRBV15 to TRBJ2-4; either TRBD1 or TRBD2 may supply D (5 bases each). The CDR3: CATSRVNEGPKNIQYF. The CDR3 DNA is TGTGCCACCAGCAGAGTGAACGAGGGACCCAAAAACATTCAGTACTTC. The complete variable domain, with remaining parts taken from reference TRBV15 and TRBJ2-4, reads DAMVIQNPRYQVTQFGKPVTLSCSQTLNHNVMYWYQQKSSQAPKLLFHYYDKDFNNEADTPDNFQSRRPNTSFCFLDIRSPGLGDTAMYLCATSRVNEGPKNIQYFGAGTRLSVL.